One T cell receptor beta chain is described in this entry. The sample comes from a study of T cell responses to AZD1222 COVID-19 vaccine. V was cut by 2 bases and J by 0 bases, with 5 bases left in between. Germline assignment: CDR1 SNHLY and CDR2 FYNNEI. The CDR3 contains 14 residues. Data came from immunoSEQ multiplex PCR; TCRdb stores just in-frame clones and leaves some out. The data show more than 120,000 clones, 85% to 95% seen once. The input for sequencing was peripheral blood, taken on day 0 of AZD1222 vaccination. J is TRBJ1-3 and V is TRBV2, with no clear D. The sequence derives from an adult in good health. The CDR3, as DNA: TGTGCCAGCAGTGAACTGGTCTCTGGAAACACCATATATTTT. Its protein is CASSELVSGNTIYF.